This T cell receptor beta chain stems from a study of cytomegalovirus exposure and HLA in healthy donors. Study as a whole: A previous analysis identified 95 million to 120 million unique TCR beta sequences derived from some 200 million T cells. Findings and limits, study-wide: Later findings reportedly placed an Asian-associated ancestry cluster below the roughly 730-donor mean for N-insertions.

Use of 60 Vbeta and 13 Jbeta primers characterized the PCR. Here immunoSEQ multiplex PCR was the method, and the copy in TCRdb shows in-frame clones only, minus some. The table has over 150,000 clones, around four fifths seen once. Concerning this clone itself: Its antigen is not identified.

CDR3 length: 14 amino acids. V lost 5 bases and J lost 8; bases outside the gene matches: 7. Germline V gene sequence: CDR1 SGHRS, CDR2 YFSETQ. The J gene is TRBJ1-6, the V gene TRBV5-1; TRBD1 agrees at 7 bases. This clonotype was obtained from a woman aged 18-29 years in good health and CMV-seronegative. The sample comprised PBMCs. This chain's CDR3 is CASSTQGSDSPLHF. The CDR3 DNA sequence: TGCGCCAGCAGTACACAGGGGAGTGATTCACCCCTCCACTTT.